This T cell receptor beta chain was profiled in a study of cytomegalovirus exposure and HLA in healthy donors (dated by TCRdb to about 2017). For the wider study: The roughly 670 repertoires of the first cohort and the 120 or so validation repertoires were produced on the same platform, according to a later analysis. The study was designed to test whether signatures of past pathogen exposure could be identified by cataloging public T cell receptors. Along with the 666-subject first cohort, a separate validation cohort of over a hundred different subjects was used. The study combined high-throughput TCR immunosequencing, statistical association of individual TCRs with disease status, and machine learning to predict cytomegalovirus infection status.

The donors belonged to the validation cohort of 120 subjects, which was separate from the roughly 680-subject first cohort. V ends up 4 bases short and J 2 bases short, with an unmatched junction base count of 8. CDR1 and CDR2 are read off the germline V gene (reference sequence) as PRHDT and FYEKMQ. Including the terminal cysteine and phenylalanine, the CDR3 comprises 16 residues. Only the CDR3 part of the read is kept: 48 bases, read in frame from the first base. The library was prepared using the immunoSEQ multiplex PCR assay. As for the authors' bioinformatics: To diagnose cytomegalovirus status from the catalog of TCR beta chain sequences, a statistical classification framework was built. Not all clones reach the TCRdb copy of this immuneACCESS table, which keeps in-frame sequences only. Checked studies attribute under half of the gap to unresolved V genes and leave the rest unexplained. V and J calls plus clone size are reproduced from that table; the DNA served to infer D and trimming. This sample lists fewer than 200,000 clones; under 90% were detected once. Jointly, the top ten make up 4.2% of the sample.

What the research found in general, with its limitations: Most TCR sequences were observed very rarely across donors, whereas some public TCRs were present in many individuals. Three of the identified cytomegalovirus-associated TCR beta chains were confirmed in vitro to be specific for cytomegalovirus antigens. A total of fewer than 200 TCR beta chains were listed by the study as associated with cytomegalovirus. A later analysis found that TCRs clustered in the first cohort also tended to co-occur in the 130 or so validation repertoires, with more than 90% of cluster scores above 0. A later analysis had no HLA typing for the validation cohort, so co-occurrence there was scored across all 120 repertoires. It was suggested by the authors that the approach could potentially be generalized to other disease states and immunological phenotypes. Cytomegalovirus status was reported to be diagnosed by the classifier with high specificity and sensitivity in both the original and validation cohorts.

This clone was found once. No antigen is known for it. Base qualities were left out, and no much larger clone turns up one base away. Sequencing was done on a sample of PBMCs. Recombination joined TRBV13 with TRBJ2-7, and TRBD2 aligns with 10 junction nucleotides. The sequence was obtained from a man between 18 and 29 years old in good health and CMV-seropositive. The nucleotide sequence reads as follows: TGTGCCAGCAGCTCTGCTTCGCTAGCGGGGGCCTACGAGCAGTACTTC. It codes for CASSSASLAGAYEQYF.